The 13 T cell receptor beta chains presented below share a single source sample, sequenced in a study of shared clonotypes between healthy human individuals. TCRdb's copy holds only in-frame clones and misses some; the assay was immunoSEQ multiplex PCR. The sample contains some 530,000 clones, around 73% of which appear only once. Sequencing was carried out using PBMCs. All receptors derive from a woman aged 35 to 49 in good health. Some clones in this sample may be carry-over from other donors' samples.

The chain recombines TRBV5-1 with TRBJ1-2, with TRBD1 identical over 9 bases. The length of the CDR3 is 16 residues. J gave up 7 bases and V 0 bases, and 10 bases lay outside the gene matches. From germline, CDR1 is SGHRS and CDR2 YFSETQ. Written as DNA, the CDR3 is TGCGCCAGCAGCTTGGCCTGGACAGGGGAGGGTAGTGGCTACACCTTC. Translating it yields CASSLAWTGEGSGYTF.

This clone was detected once. The chain carries TRBV5-4 and TRBJ2-1; D assignment may be TRBD1 or TRBD2 (5 bases each). The CDR3 is 16 residues long. V dropped 0 bases and J dropped 0 bases, with 10 bases sitting between them. Germline values: CDR1 SGHNT, CDR2 YYREEE (reference sequence). In nucleotides, the CDR3 is TGTGCCAGCAGCTTGGCCCCTGGGACCTCCTACAATGAGCAGTTCTTC. It is translated as CASSLAPGTSYNEQFF.

J is TRBJ1-2 and V is TRBV27; D call uncertain. Germline V gene sequence: CDR1 MNHEY, CDR2 SMNVEV (reference sequence). Trimming cost V 2 bases and J 4 bases, with 17 bases left between them. CDR3 length: 16 amino acids. CDR3 bases: TGTGCCAGCAGTTTACGGTCCGGGTTATCTATCTATGGCTACACCTTC. Protein product: CASSLRSGLSIYGYTF.

The chain carries TRBV7-6 and TRBJ2-7, with unresolved D. CDR1 is SGHVS and CDR2 is FNYEAQ in the germline V gene. The ends were cut back, 7 bases at V and 5 bases at J, with 15 bases in the middle. The CDR3 has 13 amino acids. CDR3 bases: TGTGCCAGCAACTCCCGACCGGCCGACGAGCAGTACTTC. It specifies CASNSRPADEQYF.

The V call is TRBV5-1, the J call TRBJ2-3; no definite D call. V lost 0 bases and J lost 2, with 13 bases in between. Germline V gives CDR1 SGHRS, CDR2 YFSETQ. The CDR3 covers 16 residues. CDR3 in amino acids: CASSLEARAPTDTQYF. CDR3 DNA sequence: TGCGCCAGCAGCTTGGAGGCTAGAGCCCCCACAGATACGCAGTATTTT.

The J gene is TRBJ1-1, the V gene TRBV28, with 7 bases matching TRBD1. V shed 7 bases, J shed 1 base, and the junction held 6 bases outside the gene matches. Germline V gene sequence: CDR1 MDHEN, CDR2 SYDVKM. The length of the CDR3 is 14 residues. The CDR3 spells CASIPGDRNTEAFF. CDR3 bases: TGTGCCAGCATCCCCGGGGACAGGAACACTGAAGCTTTCTTT.

The chain has TRBV9 and TRBJ2-2, with 7 bases aligning to TRBD1. Per the germline V gene, CDR1 is SGDLS and CDR2 is YYNGEE. This CDR3 contains 16 residues. V lost 4 bases to trimming and J lost 0 bases; unmatched junction nucleotides: 6. CDR3 bases: TGTGCCAGCAGCAAGAACAGGGGTTCGAACACCGGGGAGCTGTTTTTT. It translates to CASSKNRGSNTGELFF.

This clone was seen a single time. The chain employs TRBV7-6 and TRBJ2-6; weak D call: TRBD1 (6 bases). Germline CDR1 SGHVS, CDR2 FNYEAQ. Trimming left V 1 base short and J 0 bases short, with 16 bases between. The CDR3 sequence is 19 residues long. The CDR3 sequence is CASSLDPDRLGSGANVLTF. The CDR3 nucleotides read TGTGCCAGCAGCTTAGACCCCGACAGGTTAGGCTCTGGGGCCAACGTCCTGACTTTC.

V gene TRBV7-2 combines with J gene TRBJ2-3; 10 positions match TRBD2. Germline values: CDR1 SGHTA, CDR2 FQGNSA. Trimming at V came to 1 base and at J to 2 bases, leaving 6 bases not matched to a gene. CDR3 length: 17 residues. The CDR3 coding sequence is TGTGCCAGCAGCTTAGACCCTAGCGGGAGCCCCACAGATACGCAGTATTTT. As protein: CASSLDPSGSPTDTQYF. Based on the CDR3 plus reference TRBV7-2 and TRBJ2-3, the full variable domain is GAGVSQSPSNKVTEKGKDVELRCDPISGHTALYWYRQSLGQGLEFLIYFQGNSAPDKSGLPSDRFSAERTGGSVSTLTIQRTQQEDSAVYLCASSLDPSGSPTDTQYFGPGTRLTVL.

This clone was counted between two and nine times. The rearrangement links TRBV28 to TRBJ2-7; 10 nucleotides align to TRBD1. V shed 4 bases, J shed 2 bases, and the junction held 8 bases outside the gene matches. The CDR3 runs 16 residues. Germline V gives CDR1 MDHEN, CDR2 SYDVKM. CDR3 bases: TGTGCCAGCAGTTCTCCGGGACAGGGGTCTACCTACGAGCAGTACTTC. Its protein product is CASSSPGQGSTYEQYF.

Regarding this clone: This may come from a read error, since a much larger clone is one base off. Other DNA sequences in the same sample also yield this CDR3. V usage is TRBV5-1 and J usage is TRBJ1-1; D may be TRBD1 (6 bases). V was shortened by 1 base and J by 3 bases, with 7 bases between the two germline ends. Per the germline V gene, CDR1 is SGHRS and CDR2 is YFSETQ. The CDR3 length is 13 residues. CDR3 protein: CASSLRGDTEAFF. Here the CDR3 DNA reads TGCGCCAGCAGCTTGAGGGGGGACACTGAAGCTTTCTTT.

The V and J genes are TRBV4-1 and TRBJ2-5; D not resolved. The CDR3 extends over 15 amino acids. Germline V CDR1 and CDR2: MGHRA, YSYEKL. With 3 bases removed from V and 6 bases from J, the gap between germline ends came to 17 bases. The CDR3 nucleotides are TGCGCCAGCAGCCATGCCCCGGACGGCATGAAGACCCAGTACTTC. It yields the protein CASSHAPDGMKTQYF.

Comment on this clone: The identical CDR3 is also encoded by other nucleotide sequences in the sample. V usage is TRBV19 and J usage is TRBJ2-2, with unresolved D. CDR1 is LNHDA and CDR2 is SQIVND in the germline V gene (reference sequence). The CDR3 runs to 12 residues. V shed 4 bases and J shed 7 bases, with 7 bases lying between them. The CDR3 bases are TGTGCCAGTAGTACATTCGTCGGGGAGCTGTTTTTT. Translated: CASSTFVGELFF.